The next 22 T cell receptor beta chains were all read from a single sample in a study of CD8+ T cells in alopecia areata. Investigators isolated RNA and reverse transcribed it into cDNA to act as the sequencing template. The protocol was immunoSEQ multiplex PCR, while the TCRdb copy is restricted to in-frame clones and leaves out a portion. Of about 140,000 clones in the sample, around 55% are singletons; the top ten hold about 4.4%. Sequences were obtained from CD4+ T cells sorted from blood. Receptors originate from a human donor in good health.

The chain joins TRBV29-1 to TRBJ2-3; no definite D call. The V gene lost 3 bases and the J gene lost 2 bases, with 12 bases spanning the gap. The CDR3 consists of 14 residues. Germline V lookup: CDR1 SQVTM, CDR2 ANQGSEA. The DNA for the CDR3 is TGCAGCGTTGATCGGAAACAGCTCACAGATACGCAGTATTTT. Translated: CSVDRKQLTDTQYF.

The J gene is TRBJ2-5, the V gene TRBV29-1; 7 positions agree with TRBD1. The germline V gene encodes CDR1 SQVTM and CDR2 ANQGSEA. Losses at the gene ends were 6 bases for V and 3 bases for J; bases not matched to a gene: 4. The length of the CDR3 is 12 residues. In nucleotides, the CDR3 is TGCAGCGTCGCGACAGGGAAAGAGACCCAGTACTTC. It is translated as CSVATGKETQYF. Looking up the rest from reference TRBV29-1 and TRBJ2-5 gives the full variable domain: SAVISQKPSRDICQRGTSLTIQCQVDSQVTMMFWYRQQPGQSLTLIATANQGSEATYESGFVIDKFPISRPNLTFSTLTVSNMSPEDSSIYLCSVATGKETQYFGPGTRLLVL.

This clone occurred once. The chain recombines TRBV10-3 with TRBJ2-5; no definite D call. Germline assignment: CDR1 ENHRY and CDR2 SYGVKD. The CDR3 length is 13 residues. Trimming shortened V by 0 bases and J by 5 bases, and 7 bases separated the two germline ends. This chain's CDR3 is CAISESSFETQYF. For the CDR3, the DNA is TGTGCCATCAGTGAGTCGAGTTTTGAGACCCAGTACTTC.

This chain connects TRBV6-1 to TRBJ1-2; a weak D match, TRBD1 (6 bases). Germline V lookup: CDR1 MNHNS, CDR2 SASEGT. CDR3 length: 13 amino acids. Trimming cost V 3 bases and J 8 bases, with 13 bases left between them. CDR3 sequence reads: CASSEGGGKGYTF. CDR3 sequence (DNA): TGTGCCAGCAGTGAGGGGGGCGGAAAAGGCTACACCTTC.

This chain joins TRBV29-1 and TRBJ2-7; TRBD1 agrees at 11 bases. The ends lost 5 bases at V and 9 bases at J; junction bases unmatched: 9. The CDR3 is 13 amino acids. CDR1 SQVTM and CDR2 ANQGSEA come from the germline V gene. The CDR3, as DNA: TGCAGCGTTTCGGGACAGGGGGGCGACGGGCAGTACTTC. Translating it yields CSVSGQGGDGQYF.

This clone was found a few times. The V gene is TRBV28, the J gene TRBJ2-7, with 8 bases identical to TRBD1. Germline V gene data show CDR1 as MDHEN and CDR2 as SYDVKM. The CDR3 is made up of 14 amino acids. Trimming removed 5 bases from V and 2 bases from J; junction bases left unmatched: 5. The CDR3 is CASSGTGNAYEQYF. CDR3 nucleotide sequence: TGTGCCAGCAGTGGGACAGGTAACGCCTACGAGCAGTACTTC.

The V gene is TRBV7-6, the J gene TRBJ2-2, with unresolved D. Germline V gene data show CDR1 as SGHVS and CDR2 as FNYEAQ. V dropped 1 base and J dropped 5 bases, with 5 bases sitting between them. This CDR3 comprises 13 residues. In nucleotides, the CDR3 is TGTGCCAGCAGCTTAGGAGGAACCGGGGAGCTGTTTTTT. Encoded protein: CASSLGGTGELFF.

The gene calls are TRBV28 and TRBJ2-1, with 7 bases aligning to TRBD2. Germline lookup yields CDR1 MDHEN and CDR2 SYDVKM. The CDR3 loop spans 14 amino acids. With V trimmed by 3 bases and J by 7 bases, 6 bases remained unmatched. For the CDR3, the DNA is TGTGCCAGCAGTTTGCCTACTAGCGCGAATGAGCAGTTCTTC. Its translation: CASSLPTSANEQFF.

This chain links TRBV9 with TRBJ2-2, with 9 bases that match TRBD1. The CDR3 has 15 residues. V lost 2 bases and J lost 3; bases outside the gene matches: 2. Germline CDR1 reads SGDLS; CDR2 reads YYNGEE. The CDR3 sequence: CASSVGTGYTGELFF. As DNA, the CDR3 is TGTGCCAGCAGCGTCGGGACAGGGTACACCGGGGAGCTGTTTTTT.

This clone was seen ten or more times. The chain has TRBV27 and TRBJ1-1; 7 positions match TRBD1. Germline assignment: CDR1 MNHEY and CDR2 SMNVEV (reference sequence). The CDR3 sequence is 13 residues long. The V segment lost 6 bases and the J segment 4 bases; nucleotides outside the gene matches: 5. CDR3 in DNA: TGTGCCAGCAGATATCAGGGGGGCACTGAAGCTTTCTTT. This translates into CASRYQGGTEAFF.

The chain uses TRBV7-8 and TRBJ2-3, with D tentatively TRBD2 (5 bases). V dropped 0 bases and J dropped 8 bases, with 9 bases sitting between them. Per germline, CDR1 SGHVS and CDR2 FQNEAQ. The CDR3 length is 13 residues. The CDR3 region is CASSLAERGTQYF. CDR3 DNA sequence: TGTGCCAGCAGCTTAGCGGAACGGGGTACGCAGTATTTT.

The V and J genes are TRBV9 and TRBJ1-1, with a weak D call TRBD1 (6 bases). The CDR3 consists of 12 residues. Germline V lookup: CDR1 SGDLS, CDR2 YYNGEE. V lost 7 bases, J lost 5 bases, and 12 bases lay in between. The CDR3 reads CASGQQGTEAFF. As DNA, the CDR3 is TGTGCCAGCGGACAACAGGGAACTGAAGCTTTCTTT. Based on the CDR3 plus reference TRBV9 and TRBJ1-1, the full variable domain is DSGVTQTPKHLITATGQRVTLRCSPRSGDLSVYWYQQSLDQGLQFLIQYYNGEERAKGNILERFSAQQFPDLHSELNLSSLELGDSALYFCASGQQGTEAFFGQGTRLTVV.

This chain joins TRBV5-1 and TRBJ2-6; D unclear. From germline, CDR1 is SGHRS and CDR2 YFSETQ. The CDR3 is 16 residues long. The V end lost 1 base, the J end lost 0 bases, and 8 bases lay between the germline ends. CDR3 amino acids: CASSLLQRSGANVLTF. In DNA form, the CDR3 reads TGCGCCAGCAGCTTGCTACAGCGCTCTGGGGCCAACGTCCTGACTTTC.

This clone came up many times. J is TRBJ2-7 and V is TRBV11-2; D might be TRBD2 (6 bases). CDR3 length equals 13 residues. CDR1 is SGHAT, CDR2 FQNNGV, per germline. V lost 5 bases to trimming and J lost 12 bases, with 20 bases between them. CDR3 coding DNA: TGTGCCAGCAGCCATTGGGCGGGGTTAGAACGGTACTTC. Residues: CASSHWAGLERYF.

This clone showed up just once. Distinct nucleotide sequences in the sample also encode this CDR3. This chain uses TRBV15 with TRBJ2-5; D is undetermined. This CDR3 is built from 14 residues. The germline V gene encodes CDR1 LNHNV and CDR2 YYDKDF (reference sequence). Trimming removed 0 bases at V and 2 bases at J, with 7 bases between. The CDR3 region has the DNA TGTGCCACCAGCAGAGATCTGGGACAAGAGACCCAGTACTTC. Translation: CATSRDLGQETQYF.

Only a few counts were recorded for this clone. This chain uses TRBV28 with TRBJ2-1; D possibly corresponds to TRBD2 (6 bases). This CDR3 spans 15 amino acids. Trimming took 8 bases from V and 12 from J, leaving 26 bases between them. Germline V gene data show CDR1 as MDHEN and CDR2 as SYDVKM. CDR3 sequence: CASYSSKEGLRGQFF. The CDR3 region has the DNA TGTGCCAGCTATAGCTCCAAAGAGGGTTTGCGGGGGCAGTTCTTC.

CDR3: CASSLTSGRSNEQFF. The CDR3, as DNA: TGTGCCAGCAGCCTGACTAGCGGGAGAAGCAATGAGCAGTTCTTC. The genes are TRBV2 and TRBJ2-1; 12 nucleotides line up with TRBD2. The junction had 6 bases not matched to a gene; V was cut back by 6 bases and J by 6 bases. The germline V gene encodes CDR1 SNHLY and CDR2 FYNNEI. This CDR3 comprises 15 residues.

The chain joins TRBV29-1 to TRBJ2-2, with D maybe TRBD2 (5 bases). Trimming removed 5 bases from V and 2 bases from J, with 12 bases in between. The CDR3 contains 14 residues. From germline, CDR1 is SQVTM and CDR2 ANQGSEA. CDR3 sequence: CSVLSGINTGELFF. The CDR3 nucleotides read TGCAGCGTTCTATCCGGGATAAACACCGGGGAGCTGTTTTTT.

The rearrangement uses TRBV4-1 and TRBJ2-3; possibly TRBD1 for D (6 bases). The length of the CDR3 is 15 residues. Trimming shortened V by 4 bases and J by 8 bases, and 19 bases separated the two germline ends. Germline V gives CDR1 MGHRA, CDR2 YSYEKL. The CDR3 loop is CASSRVDRSFGTQYF. CDR3 in DNA: TGCGCCAGCAGCCGGGTAGACAGGTCTTTCGGTACGCAGTATTTT.

The chain carries TRBV5-5 and TRBJ2-7; a possible D gene is TRBD1 (6 bases). CDR1 SGHKS and CDR2 YYEKEE come from the germline V gene (reference sequence). Trimming shortened V by 3 bases and J by 0 bases, and 10 bases separated the two germline ends. The CDR3 totals 14 residues. As DNA, the CDR3 is TGTGCCAGCAGCTCCCAGACAGGCTCCTACGAGCAGTACTTC. Its translation: CASSSQTGSYEQYF.

The chain has TRBV5-1 and TRBJ2-7, with 7 bases lining up with TRBD1. The CDR3 is 13 residues long. Germline CDR1 is SGHRS and CDR2 is YFSETQ. J gave up 6 bases and V 4 bases, and 7 bases lay outside the gene matches. In DNA, the CDR3 is TGCGCCAGCAGCCGGGACAGCGAGGGCGAGCAGTACTTC. Amino acid sequence: CASSRDSEGEQYF.

This clone was seen many times. The chain carries TRBV28 and TRBJ2-5, with TRBD2 as a possible D gene (6 bases). From germline, CDR1 is MDHEN and CDR2 SYDVKM. This CDR3 contains 13 residues. Trimming took 6 bases from V and 6 from J, leaving 14 bases between them. The CDR3 DNA follows: TGTGCCAGCAGGGCGGGACTTCCCCAGACCCAGTACTTC. It specifies CASRAGLPQTQYF.